This T cell receptor (beta chain) was found in a study of vaccination effects on CD4 cells after COVID-19. Following a roughly 9-day culture, CD4+ T cells were purified. Assay: immunoSEQ multiplex PCR; the TCRdb copy retains only in-frame clones and omits some. In the table there are more than 40,000 clones, about three quarters of which are singletons. This clone occurred a few times. Its antigen is undetermined. This sequence originates from a human donor who had a prior SARS-CoV-2 infection. Sequencing used CD4+ T cells from PBMCs cultured without peptide, obtained before COVID-19 vaccination.

The CDR3 here is CASSAGTTQAYEQYF. The CDR3 nucleotides are TGTGCCAGCAGCGCCGGGACTACCCAGGCCTACGAGCAGTACTTC. The chain joins TRBV3-1 (or the pseudogene TRBV3-2) to TRBJ2-7; 7 bases fit TRBD2. From germline, CDR1 is LGHDT and CDR2 YNNKEL (reference sequence). V lost 5 bases, J lost 2 bases, and 9 bases stayed unmatched. The CDR3 covers 15 residues.